The rows below give T cell receptor beta chains drawn from one sample of a study of blood T cell repertoires in COVID-19. Clones were read by immunoSEQ multiplex PCR, and TCRdb kept only the in-frame ones, dropping some. The profile shows 190,000 or so clones, approximately 87% of them singletons. Sequenced: peripheral blood. All receptors derive from a woman between 18 and 29 years old who had recovered from COVID-19. CDR3s include the opening cysteine and the closing phenylalanine or tryptophan. The order of the fields is CDR3 DNA, CDR3 protein, J gene, clone size, V gene, D gene. A D gene is named only where the DNA matches it firmly. Clone size is not always given. Where it is, it says once, few, many or a class for expanded clones.

cdr3_nt: TGTGCCAGCAGCCTCCGGGACAGGGGCTCTTCTTTCCCAGATACGCAGTATTTT
cdr3_aa: CASSLRDRGSSFPDTQYF
j_call: TRBJ2-3
clone_size: few
v_call: TRBV6-2/TRBV6-3
d_call: TRBD1

cdr3_nt: TGTGCCTGGAACAGGGGGGACACCATATATTTT
cdr3_aa: CAWNRGDTIYF
j_call: TRBJ1-3
clone_size: .
v_call: TRBV30
d_call: TRBD1

cdr3_nt: TGTGCCAGCAGCGTAGAGGGACAGGGTCTAGGCTACACCTTC
cdr3_aa: CASSVEGQGLGYTF
j_call: TRBJ1-2
clone_size: .
v_call: TRBV9
d_call: TRBD1

cdr3_nt: TGTGCCAGTAGTACAAGCGGGAGCGCCTACAATGAGCAGTTCTTC
cdr3_aa: CASSTSGSAYNEQFF
j_call: TRBJ2-1
clone_size: .
v_call: TRBV19
d_call: TRBD2

cdr3_nt: TGCGCCAGCAGCTTGGTGCGGGGCCCGGAGTTCTTC
cdr3_aa: CASSLVRGPEFF
j_call: TRBJ2-1
clone_size: .
v_call: TRBV5-1
d_call: .

cdr3_nt: TGTGCCACCAGTGCGACAGGGGAGGCCTACAATGAGCAGTTCTTC
cdr3_aa: CATSATGEAYNEQFF
j_call: TRBJ2-1
clone_size: .
v_call: TRBV24-1
d_call: TRBD1

cdr3_nt: TGTGCCAGCAGCCAATATAGCAATCAGCCCCAGCATTTT
cdr3_aa: CASSQYSNQPQHF
j_call: TRBJ1-5
clone_size: .
v_call: TRBV3-1/TRBV3-2
d_call: .

cdr3_nt: TGTGCCAGCAGCGGGACTCCGACTCGAGACAATGAGCAGTTCTTC
cdr3_aa: CASSGTPTRDNEQFF
j_call: TRBJ2-1
clone_size: .
v_call: TRBV9
d_call: .

cdr3_nt: TGTGCCAGCTCACCACTAAGGACAGGGGGCACAGATACGCAGTATTTT
cdr3_aa: CASSPLRTGGTDTQYF
j_call: TRBJ2-3
clone_size: once
v_call: TRBV18
d_call: TRBD1

cdr3_nt: TGTGCCAGCAGTACGGTACAGGGAGCCGCAGCTTTCTTT
cdr3_aa: CASSTVQGAAAFF
j_call: TRBJ1-1
clone_size: few
v_call: TRBV6-6
d_call: .

cdr3_nt: TGTGCCAGCAGTTATCACGACAGAGTAGACACAGATACGCAGTATTTT
cdr3_aa: CASSYHDRVDTDTQYF
j_call: TRBJ2-3
clone_size: once
v_call: TRBV6-5
d_call: .

cdr3_nt: TGTGCCAGCAGCTTAAGTCCTCGGGAGGCCCAGTACTTC
cdr3_aa: CASSLSPREAQYF
j_call: TRBJ2-5
clone_size: .
v_call: TRBV7-3
d_call: TRBD2

cdr3_nt: TGTGCCACCCGACAGGGGGCGAACTATGGCTACACCTTC
cdr3_aa: CATRQGANYGYTF
j_call: TRBJ1-2
clone_size: .
v_call: TRBV2
d_call: TRBD1

cdr3_nt: TGTGCCACCAGTGATTCCCATGGGGGAGGAGGGGGCTATGAAAAACTGTTTTTT
cdr3_aa: CATSDSHGGGGGYEKLFF
j_call: TRBJ1-4
clone_size: few
v_call: TRBV24-1
d_call: TRBD1

cdr3_nt: TGTGCCAGCAGCACTCTTCACAATGAGCAGTTCTTC
cdr3_aa: CASSTLHNEQFF
j_call: TRBJ2-1
clone_size: few
v_call: TRBV5-4
d_call: .

cdr3_nt: TGTGCCAGCTCACCTGGACAGAATCAGCCCCAGCATTTT
cdr3_aa: CASSPGQNQPQHF
j_call: TRBJ1-5
clone_size: many
v_call: TRBV18
d_call: .

cdr3_nt: TGTGCCAGCAGCCCACAAGACTGGGGGCACTACAATGAGCAGTTCTTC
cdr3_aa: CASSPQDWGHYNEQFF
j_call: TRBJ2-1
clone_size: .
v_call: TRBV7-3
d_call: .

cdr3_nt: TGTGCCAGCAGCTTAGAATCGGGGATCAACACTGAAGCTTTCTTT
cdr3_aa: CASSLESGINTEAFF
j_call: TRBJ1-1
clone_size: .
v_call: TRBV11-2
d_call: .

cdr3_nt: TGTGCCAGCGGGGGACTAGCGGGTTACAATGAGCAGTTCTTC
cdr3_aa: CASGGLAGYNEQFF
j_call: TRBJ2-1
clone_size: .
v_call: TRBV11-2
d_call: TRBD2

cdr3_nt: TGTGCCAGCAGCCATCCGCCCCGGGACAGGGAGAACAATGAGCAGTTCTTC
cdr3_aa: CASSHPPRDRENNEQFF
j_call: TRBJ2-1
clone_size: .
v_call: TRBV4-2
d_call: TRBD1

cdr3_nt: TGTGCCAGCAGCTTAGAAGGCGGTATCTCCTACAATGAGCAGTTCTTC
cdr3_aa: CASSLEGGISYNEQFF
j_call: TRBJ2-1
clone_size: .
v_call: TRBV7-2
d_call: .

cdr3_nt: TGTGCCACCAGCAGAGCGGGACAGGGTGGGGAGACCCAGTACTTC
cdr3_aa: CATSRAGQGGETQYF
j_call: TRBJ2-5
clone_size: .
v_call: TRBV15
d_call: TRBD1

cdr3_nt: TGCGCCAGCAGTAACAGACAGGTCTCCTACAATGAGCAGTTCTTC
cdr3_aa: CASSNRQVSYNEQFF
j_call: TRBJ2-1
clone_size: once
v_call: TRBV10-1
d_call: .

cdr3_nt: TGTGCCAGCAGCGCCGTTGGGGGGAAGGTGTTTTTT
cdr3_aa: CASSAVGGKVFF
j_call: TRBJ2-2
clone_size: .
v_call: TRBV2
d_call: .

cdr3_nt: TGTGCCAGCAGCCTTAACACAGGGGGCTGGGGTTCACCCCTCCACTTT
cdr3_aa: CASSLNTGGWGSPLHF
j_call: TRBJ1-6
clone_size: .
v_call: TRBV11-2
d_call: TRBD1

cdr3_nt: TGTGCCAGCAGTGAGTCCCCTACGAACACCGGGGAGCTGTTTTTT
cdr3_aa: CASSESPTNTGELFF
j_call: TRBJ2-2
clone_size: .
v_call: TRBV6-4
d_call: .

cdr3_nt: TGTGCCAGCAGCTTGATGGGCCCTGGGGCTTTCTTT
cdr3_aa: CASSLMGPGAFF
j_call: TRBJ1-1
clone_size: .
v_call: TRBV5-5
d_call: .

cdr3_nt: TGTGCCAGCCGGGACAGGAAAAACACTGAAGCTTTCTTT
cdr3_aa: CASRDRKNTEAFF
j_call: TRBJ1-1
clone_size: .
v_call: TRBV27
d_call: TRBD1

cdr3_nt: TGTGCCAGTAGTGGGACAGGAGTTGTTTATGGCTACACCTTC
cdr3_aa: CASSGTGVVYGYTF
j_call: TRBJ1-2
clone_size: .
v_call: TRBV19
d_call: TRBD1

cdr3_nt: TGTGCCAGTATCCGGGACACAATGACGAGCTATGGCTACACCTTC
cdr3_aa: CASIRDTMTSYGYTF
j_call: TRBJ1-2
clone_size: .
v_call: TRBV19
d_call: .

cdr3_nt: TGTGCCAGCACCGACAGGGGGAGGCACAATGAGCAGTTCTTC
cdr3_aa: CASTDRGRHNEQFF
j_call: TRBJ2-1
clone_size: .
v_call: TRBV5-6
d_call: TRBD1

cdr3_nt: TGTGCCAGCACCATCTCAGGGGGCGCCGACACTGAAGCTTTCTTT
cdr3_aa: CASTISGGADTEAFF
j_call: TRBJ1-1
clone_size: once
v_call: TRBV27
d_call: TRBD1

cdr3_nt: TGTGCCAGCAGTGTAGGAGGCCCTTACTACGAGCAGTACTTC
cdr3_aa: CASSVGGPYYEQYF
j_call: TRBJ2-7
clone_size: .
v_call: TRBV7-3
d_call: .

cdr3_nt: TGTGCCAGCAGTTTGGAGGGGGCGGGCTATGGCTACACCTTC
cdr3_aa: CASSLEGAGYGYTF
j_call: TRBJ1-2
clone_size: .
v_call: TRBV27
d_call: TRBD1

cdr3_nt: TGTGCCAGCAGCGATTTGGAGTTACAGTTCTTC
cdr3_aa: CASSDLELQFF
j_call: TRBJ2-1
clone_size: .
v_call: TRBV7-9
d_call: .

cdr3_nt: TGTGCCAGCAGTGCCTCAGGGGAGCCCCAGCATTTT
cdr3_aa: CASSASGEPQHF
j_call: TRBJ1-5
clone_size: .
v_call: TRBV6-2/TRBV6-3
d_call: .

cdr3_nt: TGTGCCAGCAGTGAAGCGAGTCAGGGTAACAAAGGGACCCAGTACTTC
cdr3_aa: CASSEASQGNKGTQYF
j_call: TRBJ2-5
clone_size: .
v_call: TRBV6-1
d_call: .

cdr3_nt: TGTGCCAGCAGCTGGGGGACAGGGAGGATCCTTAATTCACCCCTCCACTTT
cdr3_aa: CASSWGTGRILNSPLHF
j_call: TRBJ1-6
clone_size: .
v_call: TRBV5-8
d_call: TRBD1

cdr3_nt: TGTGCCAGCAGCTTGGGCGGGGTGAATGAGCAGTTCTTC
cdr3_aa: CASSLGGVNEQFF
j_call: TRBJ2-1
clone_size: .
v_call: TRBV7-9
d_call: .

cdr3_nt: TGTGCCAGCAGCCCTTTAGGGGAAGGGGAGCTGTTTTTT
cdr3_aa: CASSPLGEGELFF
j_call: TRBJ2-2
clone_size: .
v_call: TRBV9
d_call: .

cdr3_nt: TGTGCCAGCAGCTCAACAAGACAGGGCTGGGAGACCCAGTACTTC
cdr3_aa: CASSSTRQGWETQYF
j_call: TRBJ2-5
clone_size: few
v_call: TRBV6-2/TRBV6-3
d_call: TRBD1

cdr3_nt: TGCAGTGCTAGTAGTCGGTATAGCAATCAGCCCCAGCATTTT
cdr3_aa: CSASSRYSNQPQHF
j_call: TRBJ1-5
clone_size: .
v_call: TRBV20-1
d_call: .

cdr3_nt: TGTGCCAGCTCACCGGGCAGACCCACTGAAGCTTTCTTT
cdr3_aa: CASSPGRPTEAFF
j_call: TRBJ1-1
clone_size: .
v_call: TRBV18
d_call: .

cdr3_nt: TGTGCCAGCAGCTTTCGCCGGGAGCGGCTAGAGACCCAGTACTTC
cdr3_aa: CASSFRRERLETQYF
j_call: TRBJ2-5
clone_size: .
v_call: TRBV5-4
d_call: .

cdr3_nt: TGTGCCAGTAGCCTGGGACTAGCGGGACGCGAGCAGTTCTTC
cdr3_aa: CASSLGLAGREQFF
j_call: TRBJ2-1
clone_size: once
v_call: TRBV19
d_call: TRBD2

cdr3_nt: TGTGCCAGCAGTTTATCGGCTAGCGGGAAGGGCGGTGAGCAGTTCTTC
cdr3_aa: CASSLSASGKGGEQFF
j_call: TRBJ2-1
clone_size: .
v_call: TRBV27
d_call: TRBD2

cdr3_nt: TGTGCCAGCAGCGTAGACAGCGGGGGGAATGAGCAGTTCTTC
cdr3_aa: CASSVDSGGNEQFF
j_call: TRBJ2-1
clone_size: .
v_call: TRBV9
d_call: TRBD2